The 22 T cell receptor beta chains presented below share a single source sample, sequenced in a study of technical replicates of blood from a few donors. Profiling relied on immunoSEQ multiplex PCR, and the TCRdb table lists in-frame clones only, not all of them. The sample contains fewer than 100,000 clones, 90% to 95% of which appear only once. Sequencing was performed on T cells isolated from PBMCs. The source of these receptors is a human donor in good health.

CDR3 nucleotides: TGTGCCAGCAGCACAGACAGGTTCCGTCAGTATTTT. Its protein product is CASSTDRFRQYF. The gene calls are TRBV5-5 and TRBJ2-3; TRBD1 is a possible D gene (6 bases). V shed 4 bases and J shed 12 bases, with 15 bases lying between them. The germline CDR1 and CDR2 sequences are SGHKS and YYEKEE (reference sequence). This CDR3 has 12 amino acids.

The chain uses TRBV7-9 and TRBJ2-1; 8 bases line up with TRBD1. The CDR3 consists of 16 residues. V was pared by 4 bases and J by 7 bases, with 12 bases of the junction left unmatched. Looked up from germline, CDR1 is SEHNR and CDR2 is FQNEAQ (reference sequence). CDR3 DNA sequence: TGTGCCAGCAGCTCAGGACAGGGATCAGCAACAAATGAGCAGTTCTTC. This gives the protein CASSSGQGSATNEQFF. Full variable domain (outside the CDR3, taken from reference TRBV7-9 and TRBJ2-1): DTGVSQNPRHKITKRGQNVTFRCDPISEHNRLYWYRQTLGQGPEFLTYFQNEAQLEKSRLLSDRFSAERPKGSFSTLEIQRTEQGDSAMYLCASSSGQGSATNEQFFGPGTRLTVL.

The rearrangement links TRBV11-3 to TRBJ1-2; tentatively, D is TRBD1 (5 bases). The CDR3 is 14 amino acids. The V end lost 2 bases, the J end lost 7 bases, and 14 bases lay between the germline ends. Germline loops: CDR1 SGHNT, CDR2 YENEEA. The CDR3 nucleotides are TGTGCCAGCAGCTTAAGACCCCAGGGAGGTGGCTACACCTTC. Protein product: CASSLRPQGGGYTF.

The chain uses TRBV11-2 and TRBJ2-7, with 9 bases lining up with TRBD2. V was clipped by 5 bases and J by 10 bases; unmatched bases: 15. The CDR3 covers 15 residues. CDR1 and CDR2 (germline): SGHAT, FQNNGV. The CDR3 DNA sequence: TGTGCCAGCAGCCTGGGTCCCGCTAGCGGGACTCTACAGTACTTC. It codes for CASSLGPASGTLQYF.

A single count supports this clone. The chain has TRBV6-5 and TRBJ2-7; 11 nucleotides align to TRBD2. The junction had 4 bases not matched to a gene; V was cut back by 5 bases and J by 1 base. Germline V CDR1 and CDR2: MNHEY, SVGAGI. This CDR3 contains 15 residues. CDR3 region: CASSTVAGGSYEQYF. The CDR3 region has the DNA TGTGCCAGCAGTACTGTAGCGGGAGGGTCCTACGAGCAGTACTTC.

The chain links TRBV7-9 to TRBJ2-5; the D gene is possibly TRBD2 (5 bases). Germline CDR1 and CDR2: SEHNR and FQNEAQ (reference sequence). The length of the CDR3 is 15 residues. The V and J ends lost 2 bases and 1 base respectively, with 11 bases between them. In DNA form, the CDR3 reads TGTGCCAGCAGCTTAATGGGCGGGCCCCAAGAGACCCAGTACTTC. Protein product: CASSLMGGPQETQYF.

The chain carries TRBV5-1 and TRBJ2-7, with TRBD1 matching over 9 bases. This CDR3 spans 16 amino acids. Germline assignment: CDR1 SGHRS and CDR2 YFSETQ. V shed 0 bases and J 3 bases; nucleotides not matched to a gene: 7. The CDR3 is CASSLGTGATYYEQYF. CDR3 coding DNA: TGCGCCAGCAGCTTGGGGACAGGGGCTACCTACTACGAGCAGTACTTC.

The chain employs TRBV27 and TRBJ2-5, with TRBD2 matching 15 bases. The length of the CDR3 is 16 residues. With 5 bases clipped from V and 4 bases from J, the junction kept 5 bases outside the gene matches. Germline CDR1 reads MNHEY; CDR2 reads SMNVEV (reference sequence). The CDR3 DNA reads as TGTGCCAGCAGTCGACCGGGACTAGCGGGAGGAGAGACCCAGTACTTC. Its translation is CASSRPGLAGGETQYF.

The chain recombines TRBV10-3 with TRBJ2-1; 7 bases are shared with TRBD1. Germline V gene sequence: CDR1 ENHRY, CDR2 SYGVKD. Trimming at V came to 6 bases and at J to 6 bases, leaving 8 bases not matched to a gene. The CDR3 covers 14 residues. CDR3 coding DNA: TGTGCCATCAGCAGGACAGGAGTGGGCAATGAGCAGTTCTTC. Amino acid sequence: CAISRTGVGNEQFF.

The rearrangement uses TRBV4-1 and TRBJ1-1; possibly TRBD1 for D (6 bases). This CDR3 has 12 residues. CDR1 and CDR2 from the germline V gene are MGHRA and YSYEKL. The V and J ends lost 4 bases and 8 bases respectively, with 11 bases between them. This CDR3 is CASSPVGQEAFF. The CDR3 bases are TGCGCCAGCAGCCCCGTAGGACAGGAAGCTTTCTTT.

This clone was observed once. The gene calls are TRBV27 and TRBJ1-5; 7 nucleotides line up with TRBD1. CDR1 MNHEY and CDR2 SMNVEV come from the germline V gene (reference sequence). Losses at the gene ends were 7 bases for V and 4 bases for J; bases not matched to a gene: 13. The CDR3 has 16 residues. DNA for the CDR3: TGTGCCAGCACCCGGGACAGTCGAGGAAAAAATCAGCCCCAGCATTTT. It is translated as CASTRDSRGKNQPQHF.

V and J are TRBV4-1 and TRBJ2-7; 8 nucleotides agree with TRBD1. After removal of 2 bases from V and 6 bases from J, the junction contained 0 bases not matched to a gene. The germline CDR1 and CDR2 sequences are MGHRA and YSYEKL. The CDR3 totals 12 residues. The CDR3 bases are TGCGCCAGCAGCCAAACAGGGGGCGAGCAGTACTTC. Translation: CASSQTGGEQYF.

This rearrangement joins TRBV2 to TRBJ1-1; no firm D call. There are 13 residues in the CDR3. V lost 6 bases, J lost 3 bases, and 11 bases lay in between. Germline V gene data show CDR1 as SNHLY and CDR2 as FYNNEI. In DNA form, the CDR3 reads TGTGCCAGCAGAAGAGAGGGTTACACTGAAGCTTTCTTT. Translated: CASRREGYTEAFF.

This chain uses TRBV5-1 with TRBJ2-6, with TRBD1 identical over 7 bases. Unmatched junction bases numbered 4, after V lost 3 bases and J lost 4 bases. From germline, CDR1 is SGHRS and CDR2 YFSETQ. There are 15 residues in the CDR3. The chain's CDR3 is CASSSQGSGANVLTF. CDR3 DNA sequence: TGCGCCAGCAGCTCACAGGGGTCCGGGGCCAACGTCCTGACTTTC.

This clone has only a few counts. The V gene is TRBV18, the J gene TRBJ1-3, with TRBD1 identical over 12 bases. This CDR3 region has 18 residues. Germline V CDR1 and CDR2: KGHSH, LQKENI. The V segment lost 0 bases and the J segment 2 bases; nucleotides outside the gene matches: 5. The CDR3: CASSPPGQGAETGNTIYF. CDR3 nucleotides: TGTGCCAGCTCACCACCGGGACAGGGGGCTGAAACTGGAAACACCATATATTTT.

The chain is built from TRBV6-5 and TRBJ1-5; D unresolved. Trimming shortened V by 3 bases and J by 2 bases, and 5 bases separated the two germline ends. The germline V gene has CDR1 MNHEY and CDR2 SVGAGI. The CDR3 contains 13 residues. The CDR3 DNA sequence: TGTGCCAGCAGTTATACGGGCAATCAGCCCCAGCATTTT. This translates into CASSYTGNQPQHF.

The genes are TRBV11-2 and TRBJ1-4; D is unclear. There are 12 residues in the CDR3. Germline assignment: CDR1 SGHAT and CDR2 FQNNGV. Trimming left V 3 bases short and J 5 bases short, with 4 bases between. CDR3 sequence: CASSFGNEKLFF. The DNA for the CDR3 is TGTGCCAGCAGCTTCGGGAATGAAAAACTGTTTTTT. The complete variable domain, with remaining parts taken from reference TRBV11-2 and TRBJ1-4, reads EAGVAQSPRYKIIEKRQSVAFWCNPISGHATLYWYQQILGQGPKLLIQFQNNGVVDDSQLPKDRFSAERLKGVDSTLKIQPAKLEDSAVYLCASSFGNEKLFFGSGTQLSVL.

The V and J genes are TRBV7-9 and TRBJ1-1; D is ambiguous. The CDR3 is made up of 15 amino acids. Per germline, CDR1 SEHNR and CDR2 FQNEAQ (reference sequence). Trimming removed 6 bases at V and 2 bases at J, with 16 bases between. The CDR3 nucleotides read TGTGCCAGCAGTCCTACTTTGTCGCAAAACACTGAAGCTTTCTTT. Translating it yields CASSPTLSQNTEAFF.

The CDR3 sequence: CASSEGATTSQETQYF. Here the CDR3 DNA reads TGTGCCAGCAGTGAAGGGGCGACTACTTCGCAAGAGACCCAGTACTTC. The genes are TRBV2 and TRBJ2-5; perhaps TRBD2 as D (5 bases). The CDR3 runs 16 residues. CDR1 and CDR2 (germline): SNHLY, FYNNEI. Trimming removed 1 base from V and 2 bases from J, with 14 bases in between.

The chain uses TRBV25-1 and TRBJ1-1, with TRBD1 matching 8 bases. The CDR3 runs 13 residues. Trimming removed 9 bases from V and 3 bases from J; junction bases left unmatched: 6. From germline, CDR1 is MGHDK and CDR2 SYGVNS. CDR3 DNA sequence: TGTGCCAGTGCGCCGGGACAGGACACTGAAGCTTTCTTT. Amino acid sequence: CASAPGQDTEAFF.

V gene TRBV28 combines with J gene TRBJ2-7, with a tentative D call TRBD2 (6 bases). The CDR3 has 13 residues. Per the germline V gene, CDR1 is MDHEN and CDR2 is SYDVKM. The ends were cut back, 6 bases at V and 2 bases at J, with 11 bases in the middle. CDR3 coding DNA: TGTGCCAGCAGCCAGGGAGGAGCCTACGAGCAGTACTTC. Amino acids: CASSQGGAYEQYF.

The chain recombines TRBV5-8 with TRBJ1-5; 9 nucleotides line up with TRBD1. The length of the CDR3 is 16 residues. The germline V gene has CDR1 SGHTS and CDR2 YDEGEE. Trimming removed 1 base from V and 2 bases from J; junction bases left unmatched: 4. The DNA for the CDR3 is TGTGCCAGCAGCTTGAAGACAGGGGGACGCAATCAGCCCCAGCATTTT. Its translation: CASSLKTGGRNQPQHF.